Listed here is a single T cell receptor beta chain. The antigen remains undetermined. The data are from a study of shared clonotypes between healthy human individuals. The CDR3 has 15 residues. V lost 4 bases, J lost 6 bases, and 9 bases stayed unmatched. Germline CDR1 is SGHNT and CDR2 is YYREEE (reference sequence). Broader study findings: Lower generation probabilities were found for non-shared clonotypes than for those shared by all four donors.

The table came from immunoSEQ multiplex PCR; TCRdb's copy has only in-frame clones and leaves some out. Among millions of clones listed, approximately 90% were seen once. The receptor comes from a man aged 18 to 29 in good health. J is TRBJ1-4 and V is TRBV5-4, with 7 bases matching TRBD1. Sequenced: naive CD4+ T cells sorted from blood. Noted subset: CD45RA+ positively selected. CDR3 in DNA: TGTGCCAGCAGCCGCGACGGCCAGGGGGATGAAAAACTGTTTTTT. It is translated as CASSRDGQGDEKLFF.